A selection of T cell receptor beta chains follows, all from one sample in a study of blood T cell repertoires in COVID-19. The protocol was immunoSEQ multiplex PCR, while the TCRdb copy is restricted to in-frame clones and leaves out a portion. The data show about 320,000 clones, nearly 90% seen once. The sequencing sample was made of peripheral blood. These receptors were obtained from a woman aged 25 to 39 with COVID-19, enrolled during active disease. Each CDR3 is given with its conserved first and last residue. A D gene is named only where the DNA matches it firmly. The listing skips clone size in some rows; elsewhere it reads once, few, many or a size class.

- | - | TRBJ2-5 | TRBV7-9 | TGTGCCAGCAGCTTTACTCGATCTATAAGCCCCAGGGATCGGGAGACCCAGTACTTC | CASSFTRSISPRDRETQYF
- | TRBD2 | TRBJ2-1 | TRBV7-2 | TGTGCCAGCAGCTTAATTGTAGGACTAGTATATGGTGAGCAGTTCTTC | CASSLIVGLVYGEQFF
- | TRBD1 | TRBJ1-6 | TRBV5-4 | TGTGCCAGCAGCTCACCGGGGGACAGGGGTTCACCCCTCCACTTT | CASSSPGDRGSPLHF
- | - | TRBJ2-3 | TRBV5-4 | TGTGCCAGCAGCTTGCGGTCCGGACAAGGGCTGGATACGCAGTATTTT | CASSLRSGQGLDTQYF
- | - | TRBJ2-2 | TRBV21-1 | TGTGCCAGCACGAGGGGGCAGAACGGGGAGCTGTTTTTT | CASTRGQNGELFF
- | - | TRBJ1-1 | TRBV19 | TGTGCCAGTAGTATAGGAGGGAACACTGAAGCTTTCTTT | CASSIGGNTEAFF
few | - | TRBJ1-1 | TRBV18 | TGTGCCAGCTCACCACCCAGGGTTTCCCTCACTGAAGCTTTCTTT | CASSPPRVSLTEAFF
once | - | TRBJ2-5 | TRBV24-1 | TGTGCCACCAGTGAGCAGGGCGGCCAAGAGACCCAGTACTTC | CATSEQGGQETQYF
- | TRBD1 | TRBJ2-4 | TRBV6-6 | TGTGCCAGCAGTTACGGAGGACAGGGTAAAAACATTCAGTACTTC | CASSYGGQGKNIQYF
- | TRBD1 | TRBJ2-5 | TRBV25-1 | TGTGCCAGCAGTCCCCGGAACAGGGGCCAAGAGACCCAGTACTTC | CASSPRNRGQETQYF